One and the same sample provided the 17 T cell receptor beta chains below, sequenced in a study of OX40 agonist ivuxolimab in advanced cancers. Measured with immunoSEQ multiplex PCR; TCRdb has only the in-frame clones, and not every one. Of some 45,000 clones detected, around nine tenths appear once; the ten largest clones hold about an eighth. The sample here was CD4+ or CD8+ T cells sorted from blood, taken in a trial of the OX40 agonist ivuxolimab. These TCRs come from an adult with an advanced solid tumor such as melanoma, head and neck, liver or kidney cancer.

The chain employs TRBV10-3 and TRBJ2-3, with D maybe TRBD2 (5 bases). Trimming shortened V by 6 bases and J by 0 bases, and 7 bases separated the two germline ends. Germline CDR1 reads ENHRY; CDR2 reads SYGVKD. The CDR3 consists of 13 residues. CDR3 coding DNA: TGTGCCATCAGAGCGGAAAGCACAGATACGCAGTATTTT. Its protein is CAIRAESTDTQYF.

The V gene is TRBV2, the J gene TRBJ2-7, with D possibly called TRBD1 or TRBD2 (5 bases each). Germline CDR1 and CDR2: SNHLY and FYNNEI. The CDR3 loop spans 16 amino acids. Trimming took off 1 base at V and 2 bases at J, with 15 bases between the two ends. The CDR3, as DNA: TGTGCCAGCAGTGAAGGTAGCGAGACAGCCACCTACGAGCAGTACTTC. This translates into CASSEGSETATYEQYF.

The sample holds one count of this clone. This chain connects TRBV28 to TRBJ2-2; TRBD2 agrees at 7 bases. The CDR3 runs 15 residues. Germline V lookup: CDR1 MDHEN, CDR2 SYDVKM. Germline trimming cut 10 bases from V and 4 bases from J; bases unmatched to any gene: 12. The DNA for the CDR3 is TGTGCCACCCAGCCTGTAGGGGAGGGCACCGGGGAGCTGTTTTTT. As protein: CATQPVGEGTGELFF.

The V call is TRBV11-3, the J call TRBJ2-6; D gene uncertain. The CDR3 covers 18 residues. Germline CDR1 is SGHNT and CDR2 is YENEEA. Trimming took off 5 bases at V and 5 bases at J, with 22 bases between the two ends. The CDR3 coding sequence is TGTGCCAGCAGCGCAATGACATCTCGACAAAGTCGGGCCAACGTCCTGACTTTC. Translated: CASSAMTSRQSRANVLTF.

V and J are TRBV9 and TRBJ2-2; D assignment may be TRBD1 or TRBD2 (6 bases each). CDR1 is SGDLS, CDR2 YYNGEE, per germline. CDR3 length: 12 residues. V lost 4 bases to trimming and J lost 9 bases, with 10 bases between them. The CDR3 region is CASSPGGRELFF. CDR3 bases: TGTGCCAGCAGCCCCGGGGGCCGGGAGCTGTTTTTT. The full variable domain, in which reference TRBV9 and TRBJ2-2 provide the parts outside the CDR3, is DSGVTQTPKHLITATGQRVTLRCSPRSGDLSVYWYQQSLDQGLQFLIQYYNGEERAKGNILERFSAQQFPDLHSELNLSSLELGDSALYFCASSPGGRELFFGEGSRLTVL.

This chain connects TRBV6-6 to TRBJ1-1; tentative D call: TRBD1 (5 bases). The V and J ends lost 8 bases and 3 bases respectively, with 16 bases between them. Germline V gives CDR1 MNHNY, CDR2 SVGAGI (reference sequence). This CDR3 has 14 amino acids. The CDR3 loop is CASSGWDFYTEAFF. Here the CDR3 DNA reads TGTGCCAGCTCCGGCTGGGACTTCTACACTGAAGCTTTCTTT.

The chain uses TRBV2 and TRBJ2-5; TRBD1 matches 9 bases. V trimming: 5 bases; J trimming: 0 bases; junction bases outside the gene matches: 13. This CDR3 comprises 18 residues. Germline CDR1 SNHLY, CDR2 FYNNEI. CDR3 DNA sequence: TGTGCCAGCAGTCCCTGGGGACAGGGACGGAGCTACCAAGAGACCCAGTACTTC. The encoded protein is CASSPWGQGRSYQETQYF.

The chain carries TRBV27 and TRBJ2-7; 7 bases fit TRBD2. The V gene's germline CDR1 is MNHEY and CDR2 SMNVEV (reference sequence). The CDR3 is 13 residues long. The ends lost 5 bases at V and 5 bases at J; junction bases unmatched: 6. The CDR3 here is CASSNGEGDEQYF. CDR3 coding DNA: TGTGCCAGCAGTAACGGGGAGGGAGACGAGCAGTACTTC.

The chain recombines TRBV6-5 with TRBJ2-5; maybe TRBD2 (5 bases). Germline CDR1 and CDR2: MNHEY and SVGAGI. V dropped 3 bases and J dropped 2 bases, with 13 bases sitting between them. The CDR3 contains 15 residues. As DNA, the CDR3 is TGTGCCAGCAGTTATTTAGGAGGCAGACAAGAGACCCAGTACTTC. Its translation is CASSYLGGRQETQYF.

The chain carries TRBV7-8 and TRBJ1-5; 8 bases are a match to TRBD1. CDR1 is SGHVS and CDR2 is FQNEAQ in the germline V gene. The V and J ends lost 5 bases and 0 bases, in that order; junction bases with no gene match: 9. This CDR3 spans 17 amino acids. CDR3 nucleotides: TGTGCCAGCAGCCCCGGGACAGGTTCCCATAGCAATCAGCCCCAGCATTTT. This codes for CASSPGTGSHSNQPQHF.

This clone has a single count. CDR3 region: CASSPRTVEFF. The CDR3, as DNA: TGTGCCAGCAGCCCCAGGACCGTGGAGTTCTTC. This sequence joins TRBV5-5 and TRBJ2-1; D gene unclear. Trimming cost V 4 bases and J 14 bases, with 13 bases left between them. Germline V CDR1 and CDR2: SGHKS, YYEKEE (reference sequence). The CDR3 length is 11 residues.

V usage is TRBV19 and J usage is TRBJ1-5, with D maybe TRBD1 (6 bases). The CDR3 totals 14 residues. V lost 7 bases, J lost 1 base, and 11 bases lay in between. The germline V gene has CDR1 LNHDA and CDR2 SQIVND (reference sequence). The DNA for the CDR3 is TGTGCCAGTACTAACAGGGCGAGCAATCAGCCCCAGCATTTT. This encodes CASTNRASNQPQHF.

The V and J genes are TRBV5-6 and TRBJ2-3; perhaps TRBD1 as D (6 bases). CDR3 length: 12 amino acids. The V end lost 2 bases, the J end lost 10 bases, and 11 bases lay between the germline ends. Germline CDR1 is SGHDT and CDR2 is YYEEEE. CDR3: CASSFTGIAQYF. For the CDR3, the DNA is TGTGCCAGCAGCTTCACAGGGATTGCGCAGTATTTT. Using reference TRBV5-6 and TRBJ2-3 for the parts outside the CDR3, the full variable domain is DAGVTQSPTHLIKTRGQQVTLRCSPKSGHDTVSWYQQALGQGPQFIFQYYEEEERQRGNFPDRFSGHQFPNYSSELNVNALLLGDSALYLCASSFTGIAQYFGPGTRLTVL.

This clone has a handful of counts. V usage is TRBV10-1 and J usage is TRBJ1-4; D gene ambiguous. The CDR3 has 15 residues. Germline V CDR1 and CDR2: WNHNN, SYGVQD (reference sequence). V lost 6 bases and J lost 2, with 13 bases in between. CDR3 in DNA: TGCGCCAGCAGACGCTTTACAGAGACTAATGAAAAACTGTTTTTT. It codes for CASRRFTETNEKLFF.

The chain has TRBV2 and TRBJ2-1; TRBD1 might be the D (5 bases). Trimming left V 1 base short and J 0 bases short, with 7 bases between. The CDR3 totals 15 residues. The V gene's germline CDR1 is SNHLY and CDR2 FYNNEI. The CDR3, as DNA: TGTGCCAGCAGTGAAGGACAGAGCTCCTACAATGAGCAGTTCTTC. This sequence encodes CASSEGQSSYNEQFF.

This clone occurred once. The rearrangement joins TRBV7-9 to TRBJ1-1, with a possible D match to TRBD1 (6 bases). CDR3 length: 15 amino acids. Germline V gene lookup returns CDR1 SEHNR and CDR2 FQNEAQ (reference sequence). V lost 5 bases and J 0 bases, leaving 13 bases between the germline ends. In DNA, the CDR3 is TGTGCCAGCAGCCCCGAGGGGGGCTTGAACACTGAAGCTTTCTTT. As protein: CASSPEGGLNTEAFF.

This clone was observed a single time. The chain joins TRBV7-3 to TRBJ2-1; D perhaps matches TRBD2 (6 bases). This CDR3 comprises 15 residues. Trimming took off 5 bases at V and 5 bases at J, with 16 bases between the two ends. Germline loops: CDR1 SGHTA, CDR2 FQGTGA. The CDR3 DNA follows: TGTGCCAGCAGCCACGCTAGTGGGGGGAACAATGAGCAGTTCTTC. Encoded protein: CASSHASGGNNEQFF. Based on the CDR3 plus reference TRBV7-3 and TRBJ2-1, the full variable domain is GAGVSQTPSNKVTEKGKYVELRCDPISGHTALYWYRQSLGQGPEFLIYFQGTGAADDSGLPNDRFFAVRPEGSVSTLKIQRTERGDSAVYLCASSHASGGNNEQFFGPGTRLTVL.